This passage covers 23 T cell receptor beta chains from one sample sequenced in a study of cytomegalovirus exposure and HLA in healthy donors. A multiplex PCR was run with 60 Vbeta primers and 13 Jbeta primers. Sequencing was performed with immunoSEQ multiplex PCR; in TCRdb, only in-frame clones are kept and a portion is missing. The sample includes 150,000 to 200,000 clones, roughly 80% of them seen just once. The sequencing sample was made of PBMCs. The receptors originated from a boy younger than 18 in good health and CMV-seronegative.

V and J are TRBV11-2 and TRBJ2-7, with a weak D call TRBD2 (6 bases). The germline gives CDR1 SGHAT, CDR2 FQNNGV. The CDR3 has 14 residues. Trimming shortened V by 2 bases and J by 7 bases, and 15 bases separated the two germline ends. For the CDR3, the DNA is TGTGCCAGCAGCTTATGGGGGGACTCAGGAGAGCAGTACTTC. It yields the protein CASSLWGDSGEQYF.

The CDR3 sequence: CASSSTRDTQYF. As DNA, the CDR3 is TGTGCCAGCAGCTCCACCAGGGATACGCAGTATTTT. This chain connects TRBV7-9 to TRBJ2-3; D not certain. The CDR3 runs to 12 residues. Trimming left V 4 bases short and J 6 bases short, with 8 bases between. CDR1 is SEHNR and CDR2 is FQNEAQ in the germline V gene (reference sequence).

The chain couples TRBV20-1 to TRBJ1-1; D is possibly TRBD1 (6 bases). Trimming shortened V by 5 bases and J by 8 bases, and 6 bases separated the two germline ends. The CDR3 covers 9 residues. Looked up from germline, CDR1 is DFQATT and CDR2 is SNEGSKA (reference sequence). The chain's CDR3 is CSAGQEAFF. The CDR3 region has the DNA TGCAGTGCTGGACAGGAAGCTTTCTTT.

The rearrangement joins TRBV9 to TRBJ2-7; a weak D match, TRBD1 (7 bases). Germline-derived CDR1 and CDR2 are SGDLS and YYNGEE. Trimming pared 2 bases from V and 3 bases from J, leaving 12 bases between. The CDR3 is made up of 14 amino acids. In nucleotides, the CDR3 is TGTGCCAGCAGCGTCTCAGGGGGAGGCTACGAGCAGTACTTC. Encoded protein: CASSVSGGGYEQYF. The full variable domain, in which reference TRBV9 and TRBJ2-7 provide the parts outside the CDR3, is DSGVTQTPKHLITATGQRVTLRCSPRSGDLSVYWYQQSLDQGLQFLIQYYNGEERAKGNILERFSAQQFPDLHSELNLSSLELGDSALYFCASSVSGGGYEQYFGPGTRLTVT.

V usage is TRBV15 and J usage is TRBJ1-4, with a tentative D call TRBD1 (5 bases). The CDR3 totals 16 residues. Per the germline V gene, CDR1 is LNHNV and CDR2 is YYDKDF (reference sequence). V lost 0 bases and J lost 4, with 12 bases in between. Here the CDR3 DNA reads TGTGCCACCAGCAGAGATACGTCCAGGGTTAATGAAAAACTGTTTTTT. As protein: CATSRDTSRVNEKLFF.

The V and J genes are TRBV27 and TRBJ2-7; TRBD2 might be the D (7 bases). This CDR3 comprises 15 residues. The germline CDR1 and CDR2 sequences are MNHEY and SMNVEV (reference sequence). Trimming pared 5 bases from V and 0 bases from J, leaving 14 bases between. The CDR3, as DNA: TGTGCCAGCAGTCCCCGGGGGGCTCCCTCCTACGAGCAGTACTTC. Translation gives CASSPRGAPSYEQYF.

The chain is built from TRBV6-5 and TRBJ1-2; unclear D gene. With 0 bases removed from V and 6 bases from J, the gap between germline ends came to 8 bases. The V gene's germline CDR1 is MNHEY and CDR2 SVGAGI. The CDR3 sequence is 13 residues long. The CDR3 here is CASSYSNGNGYTF. The CDR3 DNA reads as TGTGCCAGCAGTTACTCGAATGGCAATGGCTACACCTTC.

This clone was detected only once. The chain carries TRBV4-1 and TRBJ1-4; 7 bases fit TRBD1. V shed 6 bases and J 5 bases; nucleotides not matched to a gene: 3. CDR3 length: 13 residues. Per the germline V gene, CDR1 is MGHRA and CDR2 is YSYEKL. DNA for the CDR3: TGCGCCAGCAGTAAGGGGGCAAATGAAAAACTGTTTTTT. Translated, it gives CASSKGANEKLFF.

The CDR3 here is CASSNSRGGELFF. In DNA form, the CDR3 reads TGTGCCAGCAGCAATAGTAGAGGCGGGGAGCTGTTTTTT. This chain links TRBV7-3 with TRBJ2-2, with no clear D. Germline lookup yields CDR1 SGHTA and CDR2 FQGTGA. The V gene lost 5 bases and the J gene lost 7 bases, with 11 bases spanning the gap. The CDR3 has 13 amino acids.

V is TRBV19 and J is TRBJ2-7; maybe TRBD2 (5 bases). This CDR3 is built from 12 residues. Germline loops: CDR1 LNHDA, CDR2 SQIVND (reference sequence). Between the trimmed V and J ends, which lost 3 bases and 4 bases, there was a span of 7 bases. This CDR3 is CASSIGGYEQYF. The CDR3 nucleotides are TGTGCCAGTAGTATTGGAGGTTACGAGCAGTACTTC.

V gene TRBV27 combines with J gene TRBJ2-2, with 8 bases lining up with TRBD1. The CDR3 has 16 amino acids. Per the germline V gene, CDR1 is MNHEY and CDR2 is SMNVEV (reference sequence). The junction had 6 bases not matched to a gene; V was cut back by 2 bases and J by 4 bases. CDR3 loop: CASSLRGTGPTGELFF. DNA of the CDR3: TGTGCCAGCAGTTTACGTGGGACAGGTCCCACCGGGGAGCTGTTTTTT.

The rearrangement links TRBV10-3 to TRBJ2-6, with 10 bases matching TRBD2. The CDR3 length is 16 residues. V lost 11 bases, J lost 2 bases, and 9 bases stayed unmatched. Germline CDR1 and CDR2: ENHRY and SYGVKD. CDR3 bases: TGTGCCTCGCGCGCGGGACTAGCGACTGGGGCCAACGTCCTGACTTTC. Translating gives CASRAGLATGANVLTF.

The J gene is TRBJ1-5, the V gene TRBV30; unclear D gene. The CDR3 covers 13 residues. Trimming stripped 1 base from V and 7 bases from J, with 11 bases between. Germline CDR1 reads GTSNPN; CDR2 reads SVGIG (reference sequence). CDR3 sequence reads: CAWSDVGGQPQHF. CDR3 in DNA: TGTGCCTGGAGTGATGTAGGCGGACAGCCCCAGCATTTT.

The genes are TRBV28 and TRBJ1-4; the D is unclear. CDR3 size: 13 residues. The V gene's germline CDR1 is MDHEN and CDR2 SYDVKM. Trimming removed 6 bases at V and 7 bases at J, with 12 bases between. Here the CDR3 DNA reads TGTGCCAGCAGGACACCTTATGGTGAAAAACTGTTTTTT. Translated: CASRTPYGEKLFF.

The rearrangement joins TRBV14 to TRBJ2-5; possibly TRBD1 for D (6 bases). Germline V gene data show CDR1 as SGHDN and CDR2 as FVKESK. The CDR3 consists of 16 residues. With 1 base removed from V and 4 bases from J, the gap between germline ends came to 16 bases. The chain's CDR3 is CASSQVRGKYIETQYF. In DNA, the CDR3 is TGTGCCAGCAGCCAAGTAAGGGGGAAATATATAGAGACCCAGTACTTC.

The chain carries TRBV7-9 and TRBJ2-3; 9 nucleotides match TRBD1. Germline V gene sequence: CDR1 SEHNR, CDR2 FQNEAQ (reference sequence). The trim removed 5 bases at V and 3 bases at J, leaving 9 bases unmatched. This CDR3 is built from 16 residues. CDR3 in DNA: TGTGCCAGCAGCATGCCCGGGACAGGGAGAACAGATACGCAGTATTTT. Its translation: CASSMPGTGRTDTQYF.

This chain joins TRBV29-1 and TRBJ1-1; D is unclear. V shed 6 bases and J shed 3 bases, with 8 bases lying between them. The germline gives CDR1 SQVTM, CDR2 ANQGSEA. This CDR3 spans 11 amino acids. CDR3 sequence: CSVAGYTEAFF. In DNA form, the CDR3 reads TGCAGCGTGGCGGGGTACACTGAAGCTTTCTTT.

The genes are TRBV7-8 and TRBJ2-5; 12 bases are shared with TRBD2. The V gene's germline CDR1 is SGHVS and CDR2 FQNEAQ. V was clipped by 6 bases and J by 5 bases; unmatched bases: 7. This CDR3 has 15 amino acids. The CDR3 reads CASRSSGGALETQYF. CDR3 DNA sequence: TGTGCCAGCAGATCTAGCGGGGGGGCCTTGGAGACCCAGTACTTC.

V and J are TRBV7-6 and TRBJ1-1; a weak D match, TRBD1 (6 bases). CDR1 and CDR2 (germline): SGHVS, FNYEAQ. The CDR3 sequence is 13 residues long. V was cut by 4 bases and J by 1 base, with 7 bases left in between. The CDR3 sequence is CASSWGQNTEAFF. The CDR3 nucleotides read TGTGCCAGCAGCTGGGGACAGAACACTGAAGCTTTCTTT.

V and J are TRBV29-1 and TRBJ1-1; no definite D call. V dropped 4 bases and J dropped 6 bases, with 6 bases sitting between them. The CDR3 length is 10 residues. CDR1 and CDR2 (germline): SQVTM, ANQGSEA. In DNA, the CDR3 is TGCAGCGTTGCCGGGTCTGAAGCTTTCTTT. It encodes CSVAGSEAFF.

This chain connects TRBV9 to TRBJ2-2; maybe TRBD1 (6 bases). CDR1 and CDR2 from the germline V gene are SGDLS and YYNGEE. This CDR3 is 16 amino acids long. Trimming cost V 3 bases and J 5 bases, with 17 bases left between them. Here the CDR3 DNA reads TGTGCCAGCAGCGGTGGCCCGGGACACCGGACCGGGGAGCTGTTTTTT. Its translation is CASSGGPGHRTGELFF.

V is TRBV2 and J is TRBJ2-5, with D tentatively TRBD1 (5 bases). From germline, CDR1 is SNHLY and CDR2 FYNNEI. The CDR3 length is 15 residues. V was trimmed by 4 bases and J by 1 base, leaving 13 bases between them. CDR3 residues: CASSVSIGVQETQYF. In DNA, the CDR3 is TGTGCCAGCAGTGTGTCAATAGGGGTCCAAGAGACCCAGTACTTC.

The chain is built from TRBV7-8 and TRBJ2-5, with unresolved D. Trimming removed 5 bases from V and 2 bases from J, with 3 bases in between. This CDR3 has 11 residues. Germline values: CDR1 SGHVS, CDR2 FQNEAQ. CDR3 coding DNA: TGTGCCAGCAGCCCGCAAGAGACCCAGTACTTC. This encodes CASSPQETQYF.